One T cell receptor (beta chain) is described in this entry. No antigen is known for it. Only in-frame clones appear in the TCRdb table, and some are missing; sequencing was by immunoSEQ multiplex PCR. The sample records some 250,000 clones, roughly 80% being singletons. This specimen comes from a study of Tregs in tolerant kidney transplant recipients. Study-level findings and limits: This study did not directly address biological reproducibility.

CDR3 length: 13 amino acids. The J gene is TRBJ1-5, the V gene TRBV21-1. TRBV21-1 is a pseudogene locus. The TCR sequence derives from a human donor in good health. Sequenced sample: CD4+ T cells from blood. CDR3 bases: TGTGCCACCGGGGGGGCGGGCAATCAGCCCCAGCATTTT. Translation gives CATGGAGNQPQHF.